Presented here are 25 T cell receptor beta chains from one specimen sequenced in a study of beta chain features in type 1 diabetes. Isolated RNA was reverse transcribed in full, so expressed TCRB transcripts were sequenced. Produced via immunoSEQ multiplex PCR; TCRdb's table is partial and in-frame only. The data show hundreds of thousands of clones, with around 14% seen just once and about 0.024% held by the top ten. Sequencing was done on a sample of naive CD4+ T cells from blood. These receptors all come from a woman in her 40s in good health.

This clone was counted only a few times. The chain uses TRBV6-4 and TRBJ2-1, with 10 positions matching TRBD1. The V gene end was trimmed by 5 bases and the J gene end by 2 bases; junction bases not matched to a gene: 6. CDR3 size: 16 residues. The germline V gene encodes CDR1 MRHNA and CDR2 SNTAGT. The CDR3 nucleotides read TGTGCCAGCAGTCGAACCGGACAGGGGGCCTACAATGAGCAGTTCTTC. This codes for CASSRTGQGAYNEQFF.

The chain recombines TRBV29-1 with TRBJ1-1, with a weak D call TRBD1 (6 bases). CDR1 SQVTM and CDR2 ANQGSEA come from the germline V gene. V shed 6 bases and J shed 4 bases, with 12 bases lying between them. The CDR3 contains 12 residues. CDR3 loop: CSVGQIRTEAFF. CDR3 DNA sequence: TGCAGCGTAGGACAGATCCGCACTGAAGCTTTCTTT.

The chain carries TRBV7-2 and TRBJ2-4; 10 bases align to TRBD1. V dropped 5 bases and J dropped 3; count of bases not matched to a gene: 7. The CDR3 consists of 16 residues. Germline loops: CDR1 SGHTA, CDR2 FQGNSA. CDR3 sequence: CASSVTGGVGKNIQYF. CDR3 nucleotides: TGTGCCAGCAGCGTGACAGGGGGCGTGGGCAAAAACATTCAGTACTTC. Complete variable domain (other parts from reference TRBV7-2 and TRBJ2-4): GAGVSQSPSNKVTEKGKDVELRCDPISGHTALYWYRQSLGQGLEFLIYFQGNSAPDKSGLPSDRFSAERTGGSVSTLTIQRTQQEDSAVYLCASSVTGGVGKNIQYFGAGTRLSVL.

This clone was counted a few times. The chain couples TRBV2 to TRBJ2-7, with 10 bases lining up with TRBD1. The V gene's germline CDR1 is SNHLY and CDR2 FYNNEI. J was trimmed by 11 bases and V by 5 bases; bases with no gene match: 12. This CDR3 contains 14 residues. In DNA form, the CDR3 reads TGTGCCAGCAGTCGAGTCCCGGGACAGGGGACGGAGTACTTC. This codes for CASSRVPGQGTEYF.

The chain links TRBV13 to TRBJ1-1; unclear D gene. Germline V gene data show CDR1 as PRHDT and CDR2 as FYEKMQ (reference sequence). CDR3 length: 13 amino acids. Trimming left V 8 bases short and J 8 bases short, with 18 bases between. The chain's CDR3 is CASVIRGDVEAFF. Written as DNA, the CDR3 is TGTGCCAGCGTGATCCGGGGAGATGTGGAAGCTTTCTTT.

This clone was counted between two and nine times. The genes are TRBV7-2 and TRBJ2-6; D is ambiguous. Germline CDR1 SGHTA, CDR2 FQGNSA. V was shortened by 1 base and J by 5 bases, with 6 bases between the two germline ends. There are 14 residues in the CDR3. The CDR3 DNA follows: TGTGCCAGCAGCTTAGACATTAGGGCCAACGTCCTGACTTTC. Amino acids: CASSLDIRANVLTF.

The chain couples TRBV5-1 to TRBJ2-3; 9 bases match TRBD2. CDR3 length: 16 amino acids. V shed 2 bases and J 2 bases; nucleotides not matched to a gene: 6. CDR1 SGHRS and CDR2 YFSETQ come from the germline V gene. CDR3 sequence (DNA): TGCGCCAGCAGCTTATACCTAGCGGGACCCACAGATACGCAGTATTTT. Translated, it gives CASSLYLAGPTDTQYF.

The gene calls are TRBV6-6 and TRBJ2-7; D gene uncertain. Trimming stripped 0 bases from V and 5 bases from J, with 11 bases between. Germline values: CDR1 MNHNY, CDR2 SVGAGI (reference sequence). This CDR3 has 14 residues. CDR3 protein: CASSYSADTHEQYF. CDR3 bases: TGTGCCAGCAGTTACTCGGCCGACACCCACGAGCAGTACTTC.

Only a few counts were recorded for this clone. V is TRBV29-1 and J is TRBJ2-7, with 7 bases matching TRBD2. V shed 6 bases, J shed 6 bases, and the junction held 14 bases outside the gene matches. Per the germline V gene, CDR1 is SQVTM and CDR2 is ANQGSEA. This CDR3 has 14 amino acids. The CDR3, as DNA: TGCAGCGTCGAACTAACTAGCGTGGGGGTCGAGCAGTACTTC. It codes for CSVELTSVGVEQYF.

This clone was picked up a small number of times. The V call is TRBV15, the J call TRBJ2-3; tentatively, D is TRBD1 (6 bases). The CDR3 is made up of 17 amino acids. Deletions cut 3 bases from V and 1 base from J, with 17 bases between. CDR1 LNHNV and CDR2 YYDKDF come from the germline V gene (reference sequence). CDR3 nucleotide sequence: TGTGCCACCAGCAGTGCCCCAAGGGGGTCGGGCACAGATACGCAGTATTTT. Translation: CATSSAPRGSGTDTQYF. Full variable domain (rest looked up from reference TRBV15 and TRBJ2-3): DAMVIQNPRYQVTQFGKPVTLSCSQTLNHNVMYWYQQKSSQAPKLLFHYYDKDFNNEADTPDNFQSRRPNTSFCFLDIRSPGLGDTAMYLCATSSAPRGSGTDTQYFGPGTRLTVL.

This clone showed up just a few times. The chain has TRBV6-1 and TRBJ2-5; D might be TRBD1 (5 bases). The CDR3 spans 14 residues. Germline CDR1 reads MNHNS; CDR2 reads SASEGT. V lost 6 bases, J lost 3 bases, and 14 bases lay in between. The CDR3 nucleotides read TGTGCCAGCAGGGAAAGGACACCAGAAGAGACCCAGTACTTC. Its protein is CASRERTPEETQYF.

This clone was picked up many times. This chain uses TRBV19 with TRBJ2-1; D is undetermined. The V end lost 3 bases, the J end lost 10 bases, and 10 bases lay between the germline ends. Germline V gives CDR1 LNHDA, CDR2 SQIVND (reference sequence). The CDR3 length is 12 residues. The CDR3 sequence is CASSIGWREQFF. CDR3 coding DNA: TGTGCCAGTAGTATTGGATGGCGGGAGCAGTTCTTC.

The CDR3 DNA is TGTGCCAGCAGCTTAGGAGGGGCTGGGGACTACGAGCAGTACTTC. Encoded protein: CASSLGGAGDYEQYF. This sequence joins TRBV7-9 and TRBJ2-5; D is tentatively TRBD1 or TRBD2 (5 bases each). With the DNA end fitting TRBJ2-7 better, the J assignment may be wrong. The V gene's germline CDR1 is SEHNR and CDR2 FQNEAQ (reference sequence). The CDR3 runs 15 residues.

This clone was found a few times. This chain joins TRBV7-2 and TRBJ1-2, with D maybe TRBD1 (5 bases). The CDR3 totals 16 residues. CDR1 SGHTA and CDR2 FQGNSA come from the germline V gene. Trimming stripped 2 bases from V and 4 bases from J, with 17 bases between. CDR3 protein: CASSLNQGSFLYGYTF. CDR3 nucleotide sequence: TGTGCCAGCAGCTTAAACCAGGGATCTTTCCTCTATGGCTACACCTTC.

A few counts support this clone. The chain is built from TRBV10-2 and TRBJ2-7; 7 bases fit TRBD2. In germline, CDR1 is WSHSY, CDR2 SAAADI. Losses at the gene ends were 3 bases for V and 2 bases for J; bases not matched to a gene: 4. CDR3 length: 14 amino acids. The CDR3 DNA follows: TGCGCCAGCAGTGATTTGGGGGGGGCCTACGAGCAGTACTTC. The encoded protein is CASSDLGGAYEQYF.

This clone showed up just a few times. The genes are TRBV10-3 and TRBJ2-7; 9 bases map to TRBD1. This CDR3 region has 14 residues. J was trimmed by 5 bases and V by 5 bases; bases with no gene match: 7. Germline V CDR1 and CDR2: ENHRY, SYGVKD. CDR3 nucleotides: TGTGCCATCAGTTTGGGACAGGGAGGCCACGAGCAGTACTTC. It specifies CAISLGQGGHEQYF.

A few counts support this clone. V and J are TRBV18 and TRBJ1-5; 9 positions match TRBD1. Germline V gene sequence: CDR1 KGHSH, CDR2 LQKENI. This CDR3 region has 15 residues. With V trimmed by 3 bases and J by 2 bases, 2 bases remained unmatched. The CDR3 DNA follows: TGTGCCAGCTCACCCCGGGACAGGGGCAATCAGCCCCAGCATTTT. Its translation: CASSPRDRGNQPQHF.

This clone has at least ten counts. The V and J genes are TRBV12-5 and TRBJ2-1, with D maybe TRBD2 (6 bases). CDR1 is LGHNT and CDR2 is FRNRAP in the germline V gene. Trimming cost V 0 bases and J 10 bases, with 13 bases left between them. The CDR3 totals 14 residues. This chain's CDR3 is CASGLVLRAGEQFF. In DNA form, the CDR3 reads TGTGCTAGTGGTTTGGTACTGAGGGCGGGGGAGCAGTTCTTC. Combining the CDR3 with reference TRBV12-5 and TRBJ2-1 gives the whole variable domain DARVTQTPRHKVTEMGQEVTMRCQPILGHNTVFWYRQTMMQGLELLAYFRNRAPLDDSGMPKDRFSAEMPDATLATLKIQPSEPRDSAVYFCASGLVLRAGEQFFGPGTRLTVL.

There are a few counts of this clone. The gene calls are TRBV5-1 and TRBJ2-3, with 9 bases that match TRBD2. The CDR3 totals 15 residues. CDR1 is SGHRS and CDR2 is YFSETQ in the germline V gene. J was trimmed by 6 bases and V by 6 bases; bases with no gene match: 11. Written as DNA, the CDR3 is TGCGCCAGCACCTCTGGAGGTAGCGGGGGTGATACGCAGTATTTT. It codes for CASTSGGSGGDTQYF. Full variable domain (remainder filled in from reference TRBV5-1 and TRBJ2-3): KAGVTQTPRYLIKTRGQQVTLSCSPISGHRSVSWYQQTPGQGLQFLFEYFSETQRNKGNFPGRFSGRQFSNSRSEMNVSTLELGDSALYLCASTSGGSGGDTQYFGPGTRLTVL.

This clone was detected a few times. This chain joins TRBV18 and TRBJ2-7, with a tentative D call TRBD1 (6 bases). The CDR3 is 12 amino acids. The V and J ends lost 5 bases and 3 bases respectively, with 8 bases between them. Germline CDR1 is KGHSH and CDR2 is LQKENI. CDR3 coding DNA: TGTGCCAGCTCAACAGGGCGCTACGAGCAGTACTTC. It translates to CASSTGRYEQYF.

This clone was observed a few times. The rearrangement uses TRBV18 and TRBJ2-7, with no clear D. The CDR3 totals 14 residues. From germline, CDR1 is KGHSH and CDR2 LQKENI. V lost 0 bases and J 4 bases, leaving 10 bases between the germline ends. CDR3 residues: CASSPPTTRYEQYF. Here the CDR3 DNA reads TGTGCCAGCTCACCACCGACAACGCGTTACGAGCAGTACTTC.

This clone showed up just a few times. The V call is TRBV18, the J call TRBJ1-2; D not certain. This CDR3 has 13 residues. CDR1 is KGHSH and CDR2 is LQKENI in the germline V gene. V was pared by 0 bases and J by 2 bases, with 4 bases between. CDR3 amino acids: CASSPPGNYGYTF. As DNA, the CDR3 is TGTGCCAGCTCACCACCCGGGAACTATGGCTACACCTTC. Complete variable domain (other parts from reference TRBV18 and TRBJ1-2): NAGVMQNPRHLVRRRGQEARLRCSPMKGHSHVYWYRQLPEEGLKFMVYLQKENIIDESGMPKERFSAEFPKEGPSILRIQQVVRGDSAAYFCASSPPGNYGYTFGSGTRLTVV.

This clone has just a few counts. DNA for the CDR3: TGTGCCAGCAGCCCCGGGACTAGCGGAACAGATACGCAGTATTTT. Amino acids: CASSPGTSGTDTQYF. The chain employs TRBV4-2 and TRBJ2-3, with TRBD2 matching over 11 bases. The CDR3 spans 15 residues. Trimming took 4 bases from V and 3 from J; bases not matched to a gene: 3. Looked up from germline, CDR1 is LGHNA and CDR2 is YNFKEQ.

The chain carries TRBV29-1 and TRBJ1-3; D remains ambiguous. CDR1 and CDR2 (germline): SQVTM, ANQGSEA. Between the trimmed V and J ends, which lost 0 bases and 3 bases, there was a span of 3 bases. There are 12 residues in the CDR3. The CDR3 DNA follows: TGCAGCGTTGAAGATCTTGGAAACACCATATATTTT. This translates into CSVEDLGNTIYF. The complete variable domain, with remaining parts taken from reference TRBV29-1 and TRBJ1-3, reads SAVISQKPSRDICQRGTSLTIQCQVDSQVTMMFWYRQQPGQSLTLIATANQGSEATYESGFVIDKFPISRPNLTFSTLTVSNMSPEDSSIYLCSVEDLGNTIYFGEGSWLTVV.

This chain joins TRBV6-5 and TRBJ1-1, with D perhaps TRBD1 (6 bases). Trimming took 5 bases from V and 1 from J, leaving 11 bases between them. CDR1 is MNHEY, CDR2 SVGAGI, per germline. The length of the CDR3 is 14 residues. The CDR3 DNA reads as TGTGCCAGCAGTCCACAGGGCGGGAACACTGAAGCTTTCTTT. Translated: CASSPQGGNTEAFF.